A single T cell receptor (beta chain) is shown here with its context. Its antigen is as yet unknown. The sample comes from a study of T cell responses to AZD1222 COVID-19 vaccine. The CDR3 has 15 amino acids. Germline V gene lookup returns CDR1 PRHDT and CDR2 FYEKMQ (reference sequence). The V and J ends lost 7 bases and 4 bases respectively, with 19 bases between them. TCRdb keeps only in-frame clones here, not all; method: immunoSEQ multiplex PCR. The table shows more than 50,000 clones, with 75% to 85% occurring only once. Whole-study results and caveats: Females outnumbered males among donors, who were mostly white British; clonal diversity was possibly underestimated.

The genes are TRBV13 and TRBJ1-2, with D perhaps matching TRBD1 (5 bases). The sequence was obtained from an adult in good health. Specimen: peripheral blood, collected on day 0 of AZD1222 vaccination. The CDR3 region is CASTPVIGVPYGYTF. The CDR3 DNA follows: TGTGCCAGCACTCCCGTTATAGGGGTCCCCTATGGCTACACCTTC.